This entry describes one T cell receptor beta chain. The data are from a study of glioma-infiltrating T cells after dendritic cell vaccination. Study details: Patients received three intradermal dendritic cell vaccine injections at biweekly intervals.

Sequencing used immunoSEQ multiplex PCR; TCRdb keeps in-frame clones, though not all of them. Among 50,000 to 70,000 clones listed, roughly four fifths were seen once. Germline V gene data show CDR1 as MNHEY and CDR2 as SMNVEV (reference sequence). The CDR3 consists of 15 residues. V trimming: 8 bases; J trimming: 3 bases; junction bases outside the gene matches: 9. The time point here: after dendritic cell vaccination, including at tumor progression/relapse. The rearrangement joins TRBV27 to TRBJ2-5, with 10 bases that match TRBD1. Sequenced here: blood, sampled after dendritic cell vaccination. This receptor was taken from a human donor with glioblastoma. CDR3 region: CASRQGAREEETQYF. CDR3 DNA sequence: TGTGCCAGCCGACAGGGGGCAAGGGAGGAAGAGACCCAGTACTTC.